This TCR beta chain appears in the sequencing data of a study of cytomegalovirus exposure and HLA in healthy donors. The PCR had 60 Vbeta and 13 Jbeta primers. The data were produced by immunoSEQ multiplex PCR, yet TCRdb's version contains in-frame clones alone and is incomplete. The sample records around 100,000 clones, 76% being singletons. This clone came up a few times. Its antigen is unidentified. Broader study findings: TRBV6-2, TRBV6-3 and some other V segments were unresolvable in 87-base-pair reads.

Germline CDR1 and CDR2: SGHRS and YFSETQ. The CDR3 length is 15 residues. The ends lost 5 bases at V and 6 bases at J; junction bases unmatched: 13. V usage is TRBV5-1 and J usage is TRBJ1-1; TRBD1 matches 7 bases. The sample taken for sequencing was PBMCs. The sequence derives from a woman in her late teens or twenties in good health and CMV-seropositive. The CDR3 protein is CASRTQGTPDAEAFF. For the CDR3, the DNA is TGCGCCAGCAGAACACAGGGGACCCCGGACGCTGAAGCTTTCTTT.